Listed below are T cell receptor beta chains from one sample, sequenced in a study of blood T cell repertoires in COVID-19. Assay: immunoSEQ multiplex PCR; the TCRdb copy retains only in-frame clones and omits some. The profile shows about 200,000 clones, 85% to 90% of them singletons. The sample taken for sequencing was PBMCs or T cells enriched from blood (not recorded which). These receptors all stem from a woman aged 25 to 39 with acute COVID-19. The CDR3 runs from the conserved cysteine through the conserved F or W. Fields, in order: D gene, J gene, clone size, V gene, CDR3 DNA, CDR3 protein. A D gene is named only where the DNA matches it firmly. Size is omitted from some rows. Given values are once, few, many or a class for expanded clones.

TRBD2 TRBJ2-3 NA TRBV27 TGTGCCAGCAGTTTTCTCGTGAGCGGGGGGGCAGATACGCAGTATTTT CASSFLVSGGADTQYF
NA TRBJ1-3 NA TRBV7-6 TGTGCCAGCAGTCCCTTCAACCGGGGGGGAAACACCATATATTTT CASSPFNRGGNTIYF
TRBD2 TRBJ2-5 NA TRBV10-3 TGTGCCATCTCGATTAGCGGGGGCGAGACCCAGTACTTC CAISISGGETQYF
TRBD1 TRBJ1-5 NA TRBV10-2 TGCGCCAGCTGTCGGACAGGGATGAATCAGCCCCAGCATTTT CASCRTGMNQPQHF
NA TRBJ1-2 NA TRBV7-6 TGTGCCAGCAGCTTAAGGGACACCTACTATGGCTACACCTTC CASSLRDTYYGYTF
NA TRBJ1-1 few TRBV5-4 TGTGCCAGCGCCCTCGAGGTCATGAACACTGAAGCTTTCTTT CASALEVMNTEAFF
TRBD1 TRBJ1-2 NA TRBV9 TGTGCCAGCAGCGTAGGCTCAGGGGACAGAGGTGGCTACACCTTC CASSVGSGDRGGYTF
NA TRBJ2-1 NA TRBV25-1 TGTGCCAGCAGTGAATACATCTACAATGAGCAGTTCTTC CASSEYIYNEQFF
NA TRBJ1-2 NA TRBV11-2 TGTGCCAGCAGCTTATCCCTGCCCCCTTCAGGGGTCGTGTCTGGCTACACCTTC CASSLSLPPSGVVSGYTF
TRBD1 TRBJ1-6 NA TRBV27 TGTGCCAGCAGTTTATCGTCAGGGGGAAGCTCACCCCTCCACTTT CASSLSSGGSSPLHF
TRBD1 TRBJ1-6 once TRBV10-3 TGTGCCATCAGAGGACAGGTGAATTCACCCCTCCACTTT CAIRGQVNSPLHF
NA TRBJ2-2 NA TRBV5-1 TGCGCCAGCAGCCAACTAGAGGCGAACACCGGGGAGCTGTTTTTT CASSQLEANTGELFF
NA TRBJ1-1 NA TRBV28 TGTGCCAGCAGCCAACTGACCCCCAGGCCTGAAGCTTTCTTT CASSQLTPRPEAFF
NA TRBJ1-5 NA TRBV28 TGTGCCAGCAGTTTGACGGGGGGCAGCAATCAGCCCCAGCATTTT CASSLTGGSNQPQHF
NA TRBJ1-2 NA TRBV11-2 TGTGCCAGCAGCTTAGTTTGGAGGGGACCCTATGGCTACACCTTC CASSLVWRGPYGYTF
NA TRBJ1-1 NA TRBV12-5 TGTGCTAGTGGTTTGGGACAACTCACTGAAGCTTTCTTT CASGLGQLTEAFF
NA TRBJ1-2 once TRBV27 TGTGCCAGCAGTTATCGTGCACAATTCCCGGGAGGCTACACCTTC CASSYRAQFPGGYTF
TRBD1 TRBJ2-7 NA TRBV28 TGTGCCAGCCTTCAGGGACAGGGTAACTCCTACGAGCAGTACTTC CASLQGQGNSYEQYF
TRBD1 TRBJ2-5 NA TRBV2 TGTGCCAGCAGGGGGCCGGGACAGGGAGAGACCCAGTACTTC CASRGPGQGETQYF
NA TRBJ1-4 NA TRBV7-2 TGTGCCAGCAGCTTAGGAGGAAGCTTTAATGAAAAACTGTTTTTT CASSLGGSFNEKLFF
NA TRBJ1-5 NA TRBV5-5 TGTGCCAGCAGCTCCTCAGACAATCAGCCCCAGCATTTT CASSSSDNQPQHF
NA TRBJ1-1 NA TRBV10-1 TGCGCCAGCAGTGAATCCCGCGGCAGGGGCACTGAAGCTTTCTTT CASSESRGRGTEAFF
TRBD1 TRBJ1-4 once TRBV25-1 TGTGCCAGCAGTGAAGGGACAGGGGTCAGGGAAAAACTGTTTTTT CASSEGTGVREKLFF
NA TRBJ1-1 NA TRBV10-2 TGCGCCAGCGTACCGAACAGGTACACTGAAGCTTTCTTT CASVPNRYTEAFF
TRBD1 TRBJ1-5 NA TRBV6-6 TGTGCCAGCAGCCCTGGGACAGATAGCAATCAGCCCCAGCATTTT CASSPGTDSNQPQHF
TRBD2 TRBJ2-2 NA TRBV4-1 TGCGCCAGCAGCCAATTAAATAGCGGGGGTAACGGGGAGCTGTTTTTT CASSQLNSGGNGELFF
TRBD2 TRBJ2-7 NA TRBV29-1 TGCAGCGTTGAAAGGGTGGGACTAGCGGGGGAATACGAGCAGTACTTC CSVERVGLAGEYEQYF
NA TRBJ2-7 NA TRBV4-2 TGTGCCAGCAGCCACACAGGGCTCTCGGACGAGCAGTACTTC CASSHTGLSDEQYF
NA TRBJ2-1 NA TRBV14 TGTGCCAGCAGCCACGGGGGTAGCGAGCAGTTCTTC CASSHGGSEQFF
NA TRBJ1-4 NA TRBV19 TGTGCCAGTAAAAGGGCAGGGTTTGAAAAACTGTTTTTT CASKRAGFEKLFF
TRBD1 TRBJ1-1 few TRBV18 TGTGCCAGCTCACCAAACAGGGGGAACACTGAAGCTTTCTTT CASSPNRGNTEAFF
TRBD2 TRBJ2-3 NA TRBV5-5 TGTGCCAGCAGCTTGGCGGGGGGGACAGATACGCAGTATTTT CASSLAGGTDTQYF
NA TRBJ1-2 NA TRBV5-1 TGCGCCAGCAGCTCGACAGCGCGGGGCTACACCTTC CASSSTARGYTF
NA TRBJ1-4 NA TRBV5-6 TGTGCCAGCAGCTTGGCCGGAGAGGGGGATGAAAAACTGTTTTTT CASSLAGEGDEKLFF
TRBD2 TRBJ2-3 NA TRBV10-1 TGCGCCAGCCGCGCGGGGGGGACAGATACGCAGTATTTT CASRAGGTDTQYF
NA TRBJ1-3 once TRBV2 TGTGCCAGCAGTGAAGTCTATGCGCGGACAGCTGGAAACACCATATATTTT CASSEVYARTAGNTIYF
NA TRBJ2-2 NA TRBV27 TGTGCCAGCACCTTACTAGGGCTGAACACCGGGGAGCTGTTTTTT CASTLLGLNTGELFF
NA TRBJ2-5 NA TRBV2 TGTGCCAGCAGTGAAGCCGAGGGTGGGAGACTCCAAGAGACCCAGTACTTC CASSEAEGGRLQETQYF
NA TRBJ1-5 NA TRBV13 TGTGCCAGCAGCTTTACAGGCGGCAGAGTCAATCAGCCCCAGCATTTT CASSFTGGRVNQPQHF
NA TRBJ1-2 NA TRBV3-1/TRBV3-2 TGTGCCAGCAGCCAAGATGCCCGGGTCGGCTACACCTTC CASSQDARVGYTF
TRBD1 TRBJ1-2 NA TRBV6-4 TGTGCCAGCAGCCCCGGGACAGGGGGCGCTGGCTACACCTTC CASSPGTGGAGYTF
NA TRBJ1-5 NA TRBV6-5 TGTGCCAGCAGTTCCAGGTGGCCCCAGCATTTT CASSSRWPQHF
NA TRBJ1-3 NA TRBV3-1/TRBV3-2 TGTGCCAGCAGCCAAGATTGGGCAGGTGGTGGAAACACCATATATTTT CASSQDWAGGGNTIYF
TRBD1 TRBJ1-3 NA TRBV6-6 TGTGCCAGTCGATCACAGGGGGCGGGTGGAAACACCATATATTTT CASRSQGAGGNTIYF
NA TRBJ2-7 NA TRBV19 TGTGCCAGTAGTATGGCGGCTAGCGACGCCTACGAGCAGTACTTC CASSMAASDAYEQYF
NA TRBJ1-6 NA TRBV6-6 TGTGCCAGCCGAGGGGGCTCCTATAATTCACCCCTCCACTTT CASRGGSYNSPLHF
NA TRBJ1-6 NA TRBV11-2 TGTGCCAGCAGCTTACTTGGGGGCGATAATTCACCCCTCCACTTT CASSLLGGDNSPLHF
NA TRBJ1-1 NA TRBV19 TGTGCCAGTAGTATAGTTCCGGGACAAGCTATCAACACTGAAGCTTTCTTT CASSIVPGQAINTEAFF